This TCR beta chain was found in a study of shared clonotypes between healthy human individuals. Background on the study: Each donor's CD8 memory used one plate, CD8 naive two, each CD4 subset three. Study results and limitations: Clonotypes which were not shared had lower generation probabilities than clonotypes that all four donors shared.

The CDR3 length is 15 residues. The V and J ends lost 8 bases and 0 bases respectively, with 14 bases between them. Per the germline V gene, CDR1 is SEHNR and CDR2 is FQNEAQ (reference sequence). Healthy and HIV-negative, the adult donors had no recent acute infections or vaccinations. To make CD8 memory, CD45RO+ cells were put together with CCR7-negative CD45RA+ TemRA cells. Of note for this clone: The antigen remains unidentified.

Some clones are missing from TCRdb's copy, which holds only in-frame ones; the method was immunoSEQ multiplex PCR. The sample includes about 330,000 clones, 80% to 90% of them seen just once. The genes are TRBV7-9 and TRBJ1-3; TRBD1 is a possible D gene (5 bases). Sequenced material: memory CD8+ T cells sorted from blood. Subset of the sample: CD45RO+ cells pooled with CCR7-negative TemRA cells. The source of this sequence is a man younger than 30 in good health. As DNA, the CDR3 is TGTGCCAGCGGGGGACCGAGTCTCTCTGGAAACACCATATATTTT. This sequence encodes CASGGPSLSGNTIYF.